The 6 T cell receptor beta chains given below trace back to one sample, sequenced in a study of shared clonotypes between healthy human individuals (dated by TCRdb to 2020 to 2022). Library preparation was by the immunoSEQ multiplex PCR assay. TCRdb obtained this table from immuneACCESS and retained in-frame rearrangements with V and J assigned. These tables miss some clones; where compared with another copy, unresolved V genes account for less than half of the shortfall, and the remainder is unexplained. The sample contains around 240,000 clones, about 65% of them found a single time. The ten largest make up approximately 12% of the sample. The sample was memory CD4+ T cells sorted from blood. Interpreted using the paper, the cell subset or site label stands for: CD45RA-negative fraction. The source is a man aged 30 to 45 in good health.

This chain joins TRBV5-1 and TRBJ2-1; D is undetermined. Germline CDR1 is SGHRS and CDR2 is YFSETQ. The V gene lost 3 bases and the J gene lost 5 bases, with 18 bases spanning the gap. CDR3 length: 16 amino acids. DNA of the CDR3: TGCGCCAGCAGCTCCCTTAGGCCCGCGGCCAACAATGAGCAGTTCTTC. This translates into CASSSLRPAANNEQFF.

This clone showed up many times. The rearrangement uses TRBV14 and TRBJ2-1; no definite D call. Trimming stripped 0 bases from V and 6 bases from J, with 12 bases between. The CDR3 contains 15 residues. Germline V CDR1 and CDR2: SGHDN, FVKESK. This chain's CDR3 is CASSQDLNRVNEQFF. In nucleotides, the CDR3 is TGTGCCAGCAGCCAAGATCTGAACCGCGTCAATGAGCAGTTCTTC.

The chain joins TRBV10-1 to TRBJ2-5; D tentatively reads TRBD1 or TRBD2 (5 bases each). The CDR3 loop spans 16 amino acids. V lost 3 bases and J lost 4, with 18 bases in between. Germline V CDR1 and CDR2: WNHNN, SYGVQD (reference sequence). CDR3 sequence: CASSDHSRGEPETQYF. The CDR3 nucleotides are TGCGCCAGCAGTGATCATAGTAGGGGAGAACCAGAGACCCAGTACTTC.

This sequence joins TRBV19 and TRBJ1-4; no definite D call. V gave up 6 bases and J gave up 2 bases, with 13 bases separating them. This CDR3 is built from 15 residues. Germline V gene sequence: CDR1 LNHDA, CDR2 SQIVND (reference sequence). CDR3 region: CASSNPSGTNEKLFF. The CDR3 DNA sequence: TGTGCCAGTAGCAACCCATCGGGTACTAATGAAAAACTGTTTTTT.

The V and J genes are TRBV5-1 and TRBJ2-5; TRBD2 matches at 9 bases. This CDR3 region has 20 residues. Germline V gene data show CDR1 as SGHRS and CDR2 as YFSETQ. The V and J ends lost 4 bases and 1 base, in that order; junction bases with no gene match: 20. In DNA, the CDR3 is TGCGCCAGCAGCGTGGGGCTAGCGGGAACCGCTCGAGGGGCCCAAGAGACCCAGTACTTC. Its protein is CASSVGLAGTARGAQETQYF.

The CDR3 DNA follows: TGTGCCAGCAGCGTAGGGGTGGACAACGACTGGGGGCAGTACTTC. Amino acid sequence: CASSVGVDNDWGQYF. The chain uses TRBV9 and TRBJ2-7, with D perhaps TRBD1 (5 bases). Germline CDR1 is SGDLS and CDR2 is YYNGEE. V was cut by 0 bases and J by 9 bases, with 19 bases left in between. The CDR3 runs 15 residues.